The clone carrying this TCR beta chain is a singleton in its sample. The data belong to a study of blood T cell repertoires in COVID-19. Study-wide background: COVID-19 samples collected from the United States, Italy and Spain covered acute and convalescent phases. Nucleic acid was either cDNA or gDNA, and it came from T cells, B-cell-depleted T cells, or PBMCs.

Source study methods: For nucleated cells, counts were estimated from reference gene primer amplification. Only in-frame clones appear in the TCRdb table, and some are missing; sequencing was by immunoSEQ multiplex PCR. That table is the source of V, J and clone size, and D and trimming were worked out from the DNA. The table shows tens of thousands of clones, with roughly 86% occurring only once. The V gene end was trimmed by 7 bases and the J gene end by 6 bases; junction bases not matched to a gene: 13. Germline V lookup: CDR1 SQVTM, CDR2 ANQGSEA. The CDR3 has 15 amino acids. The origin of this receptor is a human donor in a cohort sampled during active COVID-19. The V call is TRBV29-1, the J call TRBJ2-3; 10 bases fit TRBD2. Sequences were obtained from peripheral blood. The chain's CDR3 is CSARRLAGDTDTQYF. Written as DNA, the CDR3 is TGCAGCGCCCGTAGACTAGCGGGTGACACCGATACGCAGTATTTT.